The rows below give T cell receptor beta chains drawn from one sample of a study of blood T cell repertoires in COVID-19. Clones were sequenced by immunoSEQ multiplex PCR, and TCRdb holds only the in-frame ones, with some missing. This sample has fewer than 350,000 clones; roughly nine tenths occur once, and the top ten carry around 1.7%. Sequencing used PBMCs or T cells enriched from blood (not recorded which). The receptors come from a woman between 35 and 50 years old who had recovered from COVID-19. The conserved cysteine and the conserved F or W are not part of the CDR3 here.

TRBV30,AWRSLDSYAEAF
TRBV10-3,AISAAAVGGLDEQF
TRBV3-1/TRBV3-2,ASSQDSQGVSGGTQY
TRBV12-5,ASGLPWTENTEAF
TRBV27,ASSFRTGLFLYGYT
TRBV27,ASSPAGTANTEAF
TRBV19,ASKGGLAGGSSGANVLT
TRBV5-1,ASSLESGASTLH
TRBV30,AWSSGPAGAQH
TRBV5-4,ASSQGQSGGYT
TRBV30,AWGGGMNTEAF
TRBV7-3,ASSLIPTGHSGNTIY
TRBV27,ASSLQGEDQPQH
TRBV19,ASYHREAPLYEQY
TRBV30,AWSVHPRTGDALEAF
TRBV7-9,ASRRTGGGGNTIY
TRBV2,ATGTANSPLH
TRBV3-1/TRBV3-2,ASSPPGGTGELF
TRBV18,ASSQGLGETQY
TRBV7-2,ASSKPPTGTEQY
TRBV19,ASSEGTGGNTEAF
TRBV5-8,ASSGGGNIQY
TRBV15,ATSRDLVGATGELF
TRBV21-1,ASHNGDFYGYT
TRBV5-1,ASSLGPRTNSPLH
TRBV2,ASQRTVVNVGLF
TRBV2,ASSDYETQY
TRBV29-1,SVEGSVAGGAGELF
TRBV6-6,ASSFAGQGSEQY
TRBV3-1/TRBV3-2,ASVGDRASEAF
TRBV27,ASRQGARETQY
TRBV5-1,ASSPWGDAGNTGELF
TRBV7-9,ASRPAGINAEAF
TRBV21-1,ASSKEQRSNQPQH
TRBV7-8,ASSPVNPFSGGYT
TRBV5-1,ASSLPTDTQY
TRBV2,ASSGQGVGVNTGELF
TRBV3-1/TRBV3-2,ASSPSRSGDSPLH
TRBV5-1,ASSPDRPDYNEQF
TRBV19,ASSNRGLTGELF
TRBV7-3,ASSLSGAENSPLH
TRBV7-2,ASSTRDRPGGYT
TRBV7-9,ASSPILRGGDDAGELF
TRBV5-1,ASSSSLGQGATGYT
TRBV24-1,ATRMDIGIQY
TRBV5-6,ASSFRTGKSPLH
TRBV10-3,ASRQGLNTEAF
TRBV7-3,ASSVQAGRTGELF
TRBV12-5,ASGLVLGAAYGYT
TRBV5-1,ASSLISGRGYEQY
TRBV4-2,ASSQEISRGSYEQY
TRBV29-1,SAEDPGQGAYNEQF
TRBV4-3,ASSHKTGGGYEQY
TRBV14,ASSQDPGGVYGYT
TRBV5-1,ASSLGGTSPTDTQY